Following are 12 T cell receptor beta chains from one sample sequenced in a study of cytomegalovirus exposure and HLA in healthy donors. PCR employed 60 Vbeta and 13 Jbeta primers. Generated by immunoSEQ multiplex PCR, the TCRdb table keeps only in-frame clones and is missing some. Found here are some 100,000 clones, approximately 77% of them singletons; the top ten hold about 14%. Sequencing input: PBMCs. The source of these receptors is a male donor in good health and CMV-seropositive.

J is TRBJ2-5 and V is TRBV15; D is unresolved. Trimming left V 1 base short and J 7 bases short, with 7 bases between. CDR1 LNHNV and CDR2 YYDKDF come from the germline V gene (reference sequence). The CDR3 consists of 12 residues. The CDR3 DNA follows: TGTGCCACCAGCAGAGGCGGTGTGACCCAGTACTTC. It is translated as CATSRGGVTQYF.

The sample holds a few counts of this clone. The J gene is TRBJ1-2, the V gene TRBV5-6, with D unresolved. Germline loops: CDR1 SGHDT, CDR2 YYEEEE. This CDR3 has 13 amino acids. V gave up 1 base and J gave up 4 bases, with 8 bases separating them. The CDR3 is CASSLSSAYGYTF. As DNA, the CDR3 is TGTGCCAGCAGCTTGTCGAGCGCCTATGGCTACACCTTC.

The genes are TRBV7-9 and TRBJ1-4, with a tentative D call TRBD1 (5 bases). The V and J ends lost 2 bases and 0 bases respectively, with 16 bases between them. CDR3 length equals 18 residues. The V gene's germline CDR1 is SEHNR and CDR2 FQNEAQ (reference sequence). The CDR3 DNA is TGTGCCAGCAGCTTATCTCCTGGGGGAGGGGCAACTAATGAAAAACTGTTTTTT. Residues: CASSLSPGGGATNEKLFF.

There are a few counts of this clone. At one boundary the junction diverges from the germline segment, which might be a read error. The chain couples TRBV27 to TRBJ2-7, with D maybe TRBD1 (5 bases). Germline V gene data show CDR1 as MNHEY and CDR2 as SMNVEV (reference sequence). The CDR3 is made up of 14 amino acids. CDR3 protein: CASSTLDRYGREIF. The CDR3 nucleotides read TGTGCCAGCAGTACCCTCGACAGATATGGGCGCGAAATCTTC.

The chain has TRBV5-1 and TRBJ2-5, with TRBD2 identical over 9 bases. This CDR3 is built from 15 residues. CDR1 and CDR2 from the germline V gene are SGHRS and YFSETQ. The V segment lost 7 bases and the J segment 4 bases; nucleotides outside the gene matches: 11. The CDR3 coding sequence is TGCGCCAGCCGCCTTCGCGGGGGGGCGGGAGAGACCCAGTACTTC. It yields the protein CASRLRGGAGETQYF.

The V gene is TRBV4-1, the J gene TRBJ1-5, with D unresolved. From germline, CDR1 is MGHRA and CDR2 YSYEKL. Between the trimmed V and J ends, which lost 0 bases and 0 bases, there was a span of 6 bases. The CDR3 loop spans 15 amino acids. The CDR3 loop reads CASSQDLDSNQPQHF. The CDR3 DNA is TGCGCCAGCAGCCAAGACTTAGATAGCAATCAGCCCCAGCATTTT.

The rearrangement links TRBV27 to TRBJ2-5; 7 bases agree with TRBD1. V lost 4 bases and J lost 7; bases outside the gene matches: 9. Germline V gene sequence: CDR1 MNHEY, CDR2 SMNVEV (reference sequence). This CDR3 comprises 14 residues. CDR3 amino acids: CASSYFGTDGTQYF. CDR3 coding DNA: TGTGCCAGCAGTTATTTTGGGACAGATGGGACCCAGTACTTC.

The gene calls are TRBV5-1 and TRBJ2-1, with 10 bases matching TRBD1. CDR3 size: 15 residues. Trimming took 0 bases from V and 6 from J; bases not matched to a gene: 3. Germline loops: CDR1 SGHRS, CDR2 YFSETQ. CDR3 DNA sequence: TGCGCCAGCAGCTTGGAGGGGACAGGGGTCAATGAGCAGTTCTTC. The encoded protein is CASSLEGTGVNEQFF. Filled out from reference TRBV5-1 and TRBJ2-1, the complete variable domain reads KAGVTQTPRYLIKTRGQQVTLSCSPISGHRSVSWYQQTPGQGLQFLFEYFSETQRNKGNFPGRFSGRQFSNSRSEMNVSTLELGDSALYLCASSLEGTGVNEQFFGPGTRLTVL.

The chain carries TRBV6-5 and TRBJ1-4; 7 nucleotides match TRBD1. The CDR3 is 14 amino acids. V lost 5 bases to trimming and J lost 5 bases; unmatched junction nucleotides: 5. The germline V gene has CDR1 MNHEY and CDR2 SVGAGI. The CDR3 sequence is CASSGGQPNEKLFF. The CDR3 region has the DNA TGTGCCAGCAGTGGGGGACAGCCCAATGAAAAACTGTTTTTT.

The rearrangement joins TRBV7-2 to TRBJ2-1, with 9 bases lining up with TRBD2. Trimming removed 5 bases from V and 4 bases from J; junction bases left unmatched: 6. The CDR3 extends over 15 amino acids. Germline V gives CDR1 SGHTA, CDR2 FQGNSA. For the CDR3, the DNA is TGTGCCAGCAGCCCCCAGCGGGGGGAATACAATGAGCAGTTCTTC. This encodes CASSPQRGEYNEQFF.

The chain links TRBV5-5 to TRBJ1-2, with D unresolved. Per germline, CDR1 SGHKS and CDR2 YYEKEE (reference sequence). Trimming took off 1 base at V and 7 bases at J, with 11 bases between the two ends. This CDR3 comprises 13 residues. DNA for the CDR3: TGTGCCAGCAGCTTGCAGGTTGAGAGTGGCTACACCTTC. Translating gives CASSLQVESGYTF.

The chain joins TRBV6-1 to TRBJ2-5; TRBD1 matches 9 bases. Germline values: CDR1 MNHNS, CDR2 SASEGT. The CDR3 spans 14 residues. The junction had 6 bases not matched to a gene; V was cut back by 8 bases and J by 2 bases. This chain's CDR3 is CASAIGQGQETQYF. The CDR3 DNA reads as TGTGCCAGCGCAATCGGACAGGGGCAAGAGACCCAGTACTTC.